This TCR beta chain was identified during a study of CD4 and CD8 cells across lung adenocarcinoma regions. MiXCR was run by TCRdb on the PCR reads, yielding one entry per CDR3 protein. Of 9,000 to 13,000 distinct CDR3 sequences listed, approximately 55% are singletons. This clonotype came up a few times. Trimming removed 0 bases at V and 7 bases at J, with 19 bases between. The CDR3 length is 17 residues. Germline CDR1 and CDR2: MNHEY and SVGAGI. Samples came from patients with localized non-small cell lung adenocarcinoma. Sequences were obtained from CD4+ T cells from the center of a lung tumor. The J gene is TRBJ2-1, the V gene TRBV6-5; a possible D gene is TRBD2 (5 bases). The sequence was obtained from a male donor with lung adenocarcinoma. The CD4 and CD8 labels of this study may be unreliable. CDR3 coding DNA: TGTGCCAGCAGTTACTCGAGAGGGCCTAGTAGTAGGAATGAGCAGTTCTTC. Translating gives CASSYSRGPSSRNEQFF.